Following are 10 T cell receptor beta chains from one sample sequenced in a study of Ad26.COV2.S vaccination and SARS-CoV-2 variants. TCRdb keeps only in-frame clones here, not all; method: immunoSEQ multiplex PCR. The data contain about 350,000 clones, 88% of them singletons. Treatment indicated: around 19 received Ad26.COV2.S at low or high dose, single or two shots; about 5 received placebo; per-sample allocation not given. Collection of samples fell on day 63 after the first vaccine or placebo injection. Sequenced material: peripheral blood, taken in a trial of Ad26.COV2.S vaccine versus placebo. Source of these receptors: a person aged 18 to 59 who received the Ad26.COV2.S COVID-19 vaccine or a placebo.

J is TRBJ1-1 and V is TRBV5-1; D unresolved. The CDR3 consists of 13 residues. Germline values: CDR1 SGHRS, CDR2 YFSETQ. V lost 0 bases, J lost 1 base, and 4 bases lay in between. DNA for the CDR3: TGCGCCAGCAGCTTGGAAGCGAACACTGAAGCTTTCTTT. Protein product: CASSLEANTEAFF. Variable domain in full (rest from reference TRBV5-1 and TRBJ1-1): KAGVTQTPRYLIKTRGQQVTLSCSPISGHRSVSWYQQTPGQGLQFLFEYFSETQRNKGNFPGRFSGRQFSNSRSEMNVSTLELGDSALYLCASSLEANTEAFFGQGTRLTVV.

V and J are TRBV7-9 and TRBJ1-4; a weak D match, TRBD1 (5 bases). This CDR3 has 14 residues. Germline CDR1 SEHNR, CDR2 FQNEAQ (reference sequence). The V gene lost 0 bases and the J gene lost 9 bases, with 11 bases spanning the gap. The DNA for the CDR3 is TGTGCCAGCAGCTTAGCGGTGGAGGGACAAAAACTGTTTTTT. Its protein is CASSLAVEGQKLFF.

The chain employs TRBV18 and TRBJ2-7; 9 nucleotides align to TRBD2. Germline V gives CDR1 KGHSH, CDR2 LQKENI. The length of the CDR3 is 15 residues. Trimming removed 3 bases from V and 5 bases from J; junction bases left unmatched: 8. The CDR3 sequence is CASSPIAGDGHEQYF. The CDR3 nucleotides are TGTGCCAGCTCACCTATAGCGGGAGACGGTCACGAGCAGTACTTC.

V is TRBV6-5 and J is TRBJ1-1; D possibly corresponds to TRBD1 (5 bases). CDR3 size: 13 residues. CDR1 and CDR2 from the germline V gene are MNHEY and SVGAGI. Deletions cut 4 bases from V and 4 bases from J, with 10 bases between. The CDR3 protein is CASSSPGGTEAFF. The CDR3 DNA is TGTGCCAGCAGTTCCCCGGGGGGCACTGAAGCTTTCTTT.

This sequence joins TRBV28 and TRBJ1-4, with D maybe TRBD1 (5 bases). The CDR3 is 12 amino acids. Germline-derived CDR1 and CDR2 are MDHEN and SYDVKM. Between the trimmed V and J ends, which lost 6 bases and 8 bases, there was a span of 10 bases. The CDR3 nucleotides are TGTGCCAGCAGCCAGGGTGGGGAAAAACTGTTTTTT. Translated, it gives CASSQGGEKLFF.

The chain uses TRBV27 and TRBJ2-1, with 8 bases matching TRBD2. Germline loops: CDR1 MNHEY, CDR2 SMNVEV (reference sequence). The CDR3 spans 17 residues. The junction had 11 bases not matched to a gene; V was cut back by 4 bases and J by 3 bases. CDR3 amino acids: CASSSGWERGSYNEQFF. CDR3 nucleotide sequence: TGTGCCAGCAGTTCCGGTTGGGAGCGGGGGAGCTACAATGAGCAGTTCTTC.

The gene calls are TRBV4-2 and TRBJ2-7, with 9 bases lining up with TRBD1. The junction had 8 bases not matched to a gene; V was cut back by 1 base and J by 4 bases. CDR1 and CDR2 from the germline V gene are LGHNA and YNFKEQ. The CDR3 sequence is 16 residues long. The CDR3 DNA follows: TGTGCCAGCAGCCAAGTATTGTCGGGACAGGGTTACGAGCAGTACTTC. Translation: CASSQVLSGQGYEQYF.

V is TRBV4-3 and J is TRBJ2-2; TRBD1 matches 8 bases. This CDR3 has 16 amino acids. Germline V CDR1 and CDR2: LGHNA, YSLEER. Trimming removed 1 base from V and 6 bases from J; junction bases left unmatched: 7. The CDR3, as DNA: TGCGCCAGCAGCCAAGGTCGGACAGGGTTCGCCGGGGAGCTGTTTTTT. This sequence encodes CASSQGRTGFAGELFF.

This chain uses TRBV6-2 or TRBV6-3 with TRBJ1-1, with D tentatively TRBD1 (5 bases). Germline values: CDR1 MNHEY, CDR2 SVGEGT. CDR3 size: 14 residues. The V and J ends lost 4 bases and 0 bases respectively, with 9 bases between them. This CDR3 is CASSLGPLNTEAFF. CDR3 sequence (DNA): TGTGCCAGCAGTTTGGGACCATTGAACACTGAAGCTTTCTTT.

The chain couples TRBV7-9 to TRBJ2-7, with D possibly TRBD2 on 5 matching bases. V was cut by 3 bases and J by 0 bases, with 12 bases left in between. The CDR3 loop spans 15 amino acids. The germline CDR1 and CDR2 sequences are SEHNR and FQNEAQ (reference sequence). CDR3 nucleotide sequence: TGTGCCAGCAGCTTGGCATGGGAGAGCTCCTACGAGCAGTACTTC. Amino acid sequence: CASSLAWESSYEQYF.